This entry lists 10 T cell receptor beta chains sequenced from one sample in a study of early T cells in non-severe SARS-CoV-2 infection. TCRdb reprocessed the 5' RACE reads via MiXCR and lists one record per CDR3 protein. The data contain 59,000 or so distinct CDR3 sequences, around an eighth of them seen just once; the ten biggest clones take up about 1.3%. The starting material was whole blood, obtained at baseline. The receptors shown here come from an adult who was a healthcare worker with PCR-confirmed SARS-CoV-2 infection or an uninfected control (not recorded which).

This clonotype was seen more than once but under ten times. DNA of the CDR3: TGTGCCAGCAGCTTAAATCTCAGGGGTCCAGAGACCCAGTACTTC. Amino acids: CASSLNLRGPETQYF. The chain recombines TRBV7-2 with TRBJ2-5; D perhaps matches TRBD1 (6 bases). The germline CDR1 and CDR2 sequences are SGHTA and FQGNSA. The CDR3 contains 15 residues. The V gene lost 2 bases and the J gene lost 4 bases, with 14 bases spanning the gap.

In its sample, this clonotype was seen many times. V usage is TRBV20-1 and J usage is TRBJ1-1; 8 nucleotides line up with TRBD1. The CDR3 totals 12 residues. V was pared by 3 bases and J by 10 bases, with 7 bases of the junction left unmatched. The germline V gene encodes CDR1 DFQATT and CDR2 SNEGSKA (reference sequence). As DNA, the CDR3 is TGCAGTGCTAGGGAAACAGGGGGGGGAGCTTTCTTT. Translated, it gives CSARETGGGAFF.

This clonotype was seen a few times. CDR3 sequence (DNA): TGTGCCAGCAGCAAAACGGGGGACGAGCAGTACTTC. It encodes CASSKTGDEQYF. The chain joins TRBV21-1 to TRBJ2-7; the table's D call TRBD1 went unverified against the DNA. TRBV21-1 is shown as a pseudogene. This CDR3 has 12 amino acids.

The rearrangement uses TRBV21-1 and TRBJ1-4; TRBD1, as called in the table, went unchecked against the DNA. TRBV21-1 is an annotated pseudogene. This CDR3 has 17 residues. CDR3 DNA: TGTGCCAGCAGCAGTCCCGGGACAGGGGGACCTAATGAAAAACTGTTTTTT. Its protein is CASSSPGTGGPNEKLFF.

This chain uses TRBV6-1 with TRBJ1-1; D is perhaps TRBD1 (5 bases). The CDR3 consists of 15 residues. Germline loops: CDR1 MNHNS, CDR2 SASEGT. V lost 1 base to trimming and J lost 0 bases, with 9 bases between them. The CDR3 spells CASSEGWGLNTEAFF. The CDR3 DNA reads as TGTGCCAGCAGTGAAGGGTGGGGCCTGAACACTGAAGCTTTCTTT.

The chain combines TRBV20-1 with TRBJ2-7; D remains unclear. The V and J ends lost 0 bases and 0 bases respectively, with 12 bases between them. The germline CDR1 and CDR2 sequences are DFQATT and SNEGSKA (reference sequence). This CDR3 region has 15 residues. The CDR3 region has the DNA TGCAGTGCTAGAGAGCCCGCGAAGAGCTCCTACGAGCAGTACTTC. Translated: CSAREPAKSSYEQYF.

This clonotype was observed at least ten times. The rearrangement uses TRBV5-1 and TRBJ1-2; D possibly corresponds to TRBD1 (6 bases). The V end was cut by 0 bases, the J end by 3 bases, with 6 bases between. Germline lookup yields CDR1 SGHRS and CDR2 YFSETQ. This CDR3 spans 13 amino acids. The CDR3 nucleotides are TGCGCCAGCAGCTTGGACAGGGACTATGGCTACACCTTC. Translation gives CASSLDRDYGYTF.

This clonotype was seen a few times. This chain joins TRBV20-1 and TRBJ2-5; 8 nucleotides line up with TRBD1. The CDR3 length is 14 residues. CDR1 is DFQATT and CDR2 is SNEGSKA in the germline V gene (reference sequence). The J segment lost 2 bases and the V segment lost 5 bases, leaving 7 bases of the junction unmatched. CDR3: CSAVDRALQETQYF. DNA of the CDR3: TGCAGTGCTGTGGACAGGGCCCTACAAGAGACCCAGTACTTC.

CDR3 bases: TGTGCCAGCAGCCCGCAGACAGGGGTGAGCTCCTACGAGCAGTACTTC. This gives the protein CASSPQTGVSSYEQYF. The chain employs TRBV3-1 and TRBJ2-7; 8 positions match TRBD1. Germline loops: CDR1 LGHDT, CDR2 YNNKEL (reference sequence). The CDR3 totals 16 residues. V gave up 4 bases and J gave up 0 bases; unmatched junction bases: 8.

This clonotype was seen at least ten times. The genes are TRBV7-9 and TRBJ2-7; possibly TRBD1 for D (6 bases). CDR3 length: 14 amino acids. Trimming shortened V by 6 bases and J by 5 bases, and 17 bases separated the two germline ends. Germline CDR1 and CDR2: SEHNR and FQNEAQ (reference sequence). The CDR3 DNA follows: TGTGCCAGCAGTTCTCAGGGGACGGTGAACGAGCAGTACTTC. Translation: CASSSQGTVNEQYF.